The text below deals with one T cell receptor (beta chain). Its antigen is not known. Researchers ran the PCR with 60 Vbeta and 13 Jbeta primers. Profiled with immunoSEQ multiplex PCR; TCRdb holds only in-frame clones, not every one. The sample lists about 89,000 clones; around 85% were seen once. The sample is drawn from a study of cytomegalovirus exposure and HLA in healthy donors. Study-level findings and limits: Later analysis demonstrated an association between a missense DCLRE1C variant and TCR beta V- and J-gene trimming. Researchers reported that three CMV-associated chains were confirmed in vitro as CMV antigen-specific.

This CDR3 spans 15 amino acids. The V gene's germline CDR1 is SGHVS and CDR2 FNYEAQ. Trimming pared 3 bases from V and 9 bases from J, leaving 18 bases between. What was sequenced was PBMCs. The chain couples TRBV7-6 to TRBJ2-1; D perhaps matches TRBD2 (6 bases). The clonotype comes from a man aged 35-49 years in good health and CMV-seropositive. CDR3 region: CASSFLAVSRGEQFF. The CDR3 DNA is TGTGCCAGCAGCTTTTTAGCGGTGTCCCGGGGTGAGCAGTTCTTC.